The 31 T cell receptor beta chains reported below all come from one sample, sequenced in a study of CD8+CD57+ T cells in acquired aplastic anemia. Genomic DNA acted as the template from which TCR beta VDJ combination and CDR3 sequence profiling were carried out. TCRdb independently ran MiXCR on the reads; one entry per CDR3 protein. The table lists about 160,000 distinct CDR3 sequences, approximately 40% of them singletons, with approximately 1% in the top ten. Sequenced: sorted CD4+, CD8+, or CD8+CD57+ T cells (not recorded which) from PBMCs. All receptors come from a human donor in good health.

Only one count was recorded for this clonotype. CDR3 nucleotide sequence: TGTGCCACCAGCAGAGATCGGGGGCGCGGAAACACCATATATTTT. Its translation is CATSRDRGRGNTIYF. The V and J genes are TRBV15 and TRBJ1-3, with TRBD1 as a possible D gene (6 bases). The CDR3 has 15 residues. The germline gives CDR1 LNHNV, CDR2 YYDKDF (reference sequence). V was cut by 0 bases and J by 4 bases, with 10 bases left in between.

This clonotype appeared once. The V call is TRBV4-2, the J call TRBJ2-7; TRBD2 aligns across 8 bases. The V segment lost 3 bases and the J segment 1 base; nucleotides outside the gene matches: 8. Per germline, CDR1 LGHNA and CDR2 YNFKEQ. The CDR3 extends over 16 amino acids. This chain's CDR3 is CASSHVSGTVSYEQYF. In DNA form, the CDR3 reads TGTGCCAGCAGCCACGTTAGCGGGACGGTATCCTACGAGCAGTACTTC.

The rearrangement links TRBV25-1 to TRBJ2-2; D tentatively reads TRBD1 or TRBD2 (5 bases each). The CDR3 sequence is 12 residues long. Trimming cost V 3 bases and J 13 bases, with 12 bases left between them. Germline V gives CDR1 MGHDK, CDR2 SYGVNS. CDR3 protein: CASSETEGLLFF. CDR3 bases: TGTGCCAGCAGTGAGACAGAGGGATTGCTGTTTTTT. Using reference TRBV25-1 and TRBJ2-2 for the parts outside the CDR3, the full variable domain is EADIYQTPRYLVIGTGKKITLECSQTMGHDKMYWYQQDPGMELHLIHYSYGVNSTEKGDLSSESTVSRIRTEHFPLTLESARPSHTSQYLCASSETEGLLFFGEGSRLTVL.

This clonotype was recorded at least ten times. The chain couples TRBV20-1 to TRBJ2-1; 14 bases are a match to TRBD2. This CDR3 has 16 amino acids. The V gene's germline CDR1 is DFQATT and CDR2 SNEGSKA (reference sequence). The ends lost 5 bases at V and 3 bases at J; junction bases unmatched: 6. CDR3 DNA sequence: TGCAGTGCTGGGGGACTAGCGGGGGCGGACTACAATGAGCAGTTCTTC. It translates to CSAGGLAGADYNEQFF.

V gene TRBV25-1 combines with J gene TRBJ1-4, with a weak D call TRBD1 (5 bases). V was trimmed by 2 bases and J by 4 bases, leaving 11 bases between them. This CDR3 has 15 residues. Germline values: CDR1 MGHDK, CDR2 SYGVNS. The CDR3 sequence is CASSEGTVNNEKLFF. The DNA for the CDR3 is TGTGCCAGCAGTGAAGGGACCGTTAATAATGAAAAACTGTTTTTT.

This clonotype was detected many times. V usage is TRBV5-1 and J usage is TRBJ2-6; D uncertain. The germline V and J ends were trimmed by 7 bases and 12 bases, with 23 bases remaining between them. The CDR3 runs to 15 residues. CDR1 is SGHRS and CDR2 is YFSETQ in the germline V gene. As DNA, the CDR3 is TGCGCCAGCGGATCGGACCCTTTCGCCTGGGCCGTCCTGACTTTC. Its protein is CASGSDPFAWAVLTF.

A few counts support this clonotype. The CDR3 region is CASSPRGVSGANVLTF. The CDR3 bases are TGTGCCAGCAGTCCCCGGGGGGTCTCTGGGGCCAACGTCCTGACTTTC. J is TRBJ2-6 and V is TRBV6-1; 7 nucleotides agree with TRBD2. The CDR3 has 16 residues. Germline CDR1 reads MNHNS; CDR2 reads SASEGT. The junction had 4 bases not matched to a gene; V was cut back by 5 bases and J by 0 bases.

Many counts were recorded for this clonotype. The DNA for the CDR3 is TGTGCCAGCAGCCCCTCGGAGAGGACGAACACTGAAGCTTTCTTT. It yields the protein CASSPSERTNTEAFF. The chain couples TRBV4-2 to TRBJ1-1; unclear D gene. V was shortened by 4 bases and J by 1 base, with 13 bases between the two germline ends. The CDR3 spans 15 residues. Germline assignment: CDR1 LGHNA and CDR2 YNFKEQ.

There are many counts of this clonotype. J is TRBJ2-2 and V is TRBV7-2; the D gene is possibly TRBD1 (5 bases). V was trimmed by 5 bases and J by 8 bases, leaving 9 bases between them. Germline CDR1 and CDR2: SGHTA and FQGNSA. CDR3 size: 12 residues. CDR3 nucleotides: TGTGCCAGCAGCCCTCGGACAGGGGAGCTGTTTTTT. As protein: CASSPRTGELFF. Variable domain in full (rest from reference TRBV7-2 and TRBJ2-2): GAGVSQSPSNKVTEKGKDVELRCDPISGHTALYWYRQSLGQGLEFLIYFQGNSAPDKSGLPSDRFSAERTGGSVSTLTIQRTQQEDSAVYLCASSPRTGELFFGEGSRLTVL.

A word on this clonotype: This could be a read error, since a much larger clone is one nucleotide away. The genes are TRBV11-1 and TRBJ2-1; D is perhaps TRBD2 (6 bases). The germline CDR1 and CDR2 sequences are SGHAT and FQDESV (reference sequence). The V and J ends lost 8 bases and 10 bases respectively, with 24 bases between them. The CDR3 totals 15 residues. The chain's CDR3 is CASQILEGPSYEQFF. In DNA, the CDR3 is TGTGCCAGCCAAATCTTGGAGGGGCCCTCCTACGAGCAGTTCTTC.

A note on this clonotype: This may arise from a read error, as a much more abundant clone is one base away. V gene TRBV11-2 combines with J gene TRBJ1-5; D gene unclear. The germline V gene encodes CDR1 SGHAT and CDR2 FQNNGV. The CDR3 consists of 14 residues. V was trimmed by 3 bases and J by 6 bases, leaving 12 bases between them. For the CDR3, the DNA is TGTGCCAGCAGCTTCGCATCGGGTCCTCAGCCCCAGCATTTT. This gives the protein CASSFASGPQPQHF.

This clonotype was seen a few times. One junction end does not reproduce the germline sequence, and a read error may be involved. The chain uses TRBV10-3 and TRBJ2-3, with TRBD1 matching 9 bases. The length of the CDR3 is 13 residues. Germline V gives CDR1 ENHRY, CDR2 SYGVKD. The CDR3 DNA follows: TGTGCCAGCACAGGGGGCGGCACAGATGCGCAGTATTTT. Amino acids: CASTGGGTDAQYF.

The V call is TRBV29-1, the J call TRBJ2-1; TRBD1 matches at 7 bases. Germline V gene data show CDR1 as SQVTM and CDR2 as ANQGSEA. The CDR3 contains 12 residues. With V trimmed by 4 bases and J by 6 bases, 3 bases remained unmatched. CDR3: CSVVHRGNEQFF. CDR3 in DNA: TGCAGCGTTGTGCACAGGGGCAATGAGCAGTTCTTC.

This clonotype has only one observation. The gene calls are TRBV5-1 and TRBJ2-3; D may be TRBD1 or TRBD2 (6 bases each). V was pared by 2 bases and J by 4 bases, with 23 bases between. Germline values: CDR1 SGHRS, CDR2 YFSETQ. CDR3 length: 18 amino acids. The CDR3, as DNA: TGCGCCAGCAGCTTACTCCGGGGCCGGGGGCCGGAGGCAGATACGCAGTATTTT. Encoded protein: CASSLLRGRGPEADTQYF.

This clonotype occurred many times. The chain couples TRBV20-1 to TRBJ2-7, with D possibly matching TRBD1 (5 bases). Trimming pared 3 bases from V and 5 bases from J, leaving 17 bases between. The CDR3 is 14 residues long. Looked up from germline, CDR1 is DFQATT and CDR2 is SNEGSKA (reference sequence). CDR3 bases: TGCAGTGCTAGTGCCGTGTTTTCAGGGAACGAGCAGTACTTC. This translates into CSASAVFSGNEQYF.

At least ten counts were recorded for this clonotype. This chain joins TRBV9 and TRBJ2-2, with D unclear. The CDR3 covers 12 residues. CDR1 is SGDLS and CDR2 is YYNGEE in the germline V gene. V dropped 8 bases and J dropped 5 bases, with 10 bases sitting between them. In DNA, the CDR3 is TGTGCCAGTAGTGTTAGGACCGGGGAGCTGTTTTTT. Translation gives CASSVRTGELFF.

There are a few counts of this clonotype. The chain uses TRBV30 and TRBJ2-3; D may be TRBD2 (6 bases). There are 15 residues in the CDR3. The ends were cut back, 3 bases at V and 0 bases at J, with 13 bases in the middle. CDR1 and CDR2 from the germline V gene are GTSNPN and SVGIG (reference sequence). This chain's CDR3 is CAWSQGLGSTDTQYF. The CDR3 coding sequence is TGTGCCTGGAGCCAGGGACTGGGTAGCACAGATACGCAGTATTTT.

Many counts were recorded for this clonotype. This chain links TRBV27 with TRBJ2-7; 7 bases fit TRBD2. The CDR3 runs to 14 residues. Looked up from germline, CDR1 is MNHEY and CDR2 is SMNVEV (reference sequence). V shed 7 bases and J 7 bases; nucleotides not matched to a gene: 13. The CDR3 loop reads CASTQLETGGEQYF. CDR3 bases: TGTGCCAGCACCCAATTGGAGACCGGGGGGGAGCAGTACTTC.

The rearrangement uses TRBV29-1 and TRBJ1-2; D may be TRBD1 (6 bases). This CDR3 is 11 amino acids long. Germline V gene lookup returns CDR1 SQVTM and CDR2 ANQGSEA. Trimming cost V 4 bases and J 8 bases, with 11 bases left between them. The CDR3, as DNA: TGCAGCGTTGTTAGGGGGAGAGGCTACACCTTC. It encodes CSVVRGRGYTF.

This clonotype showed up just a few times. The genes are TRBV15 and TRBJ2-7; weak D call: TRBD1 (6 bases). The CDR3 loop spans 17 amino acids. Trimming took 0 bases from V and 2 from J, leaving 17 bases between them. CDR1 and CDR2 from the germline V gene are LNHNV and YYDKDF (reference sequence). CDR3 in amino acids: CATSRDSARTATYEQYF. As DNA, the CDR3 is TGTGCCACCAGCAGAGATTCGGCCCGGACAGCAACCTACGAGCAGTACTTC.

The V call is TRBV2, the J call TRBJ1-4; D uncertain. Germline-derived CDR1 and CDR2 are SNHLY and FYNNEI. The germline V and J ends were trimmed by 7 bases and 0 bases, with 6 bases remaining between them. This CDR3 is built from 13 residues. CDR3 in amino acids: CASTEATNEKLFF. DNA for the CDR3: TGTGCCAGCACCGAAGCAACTAATGAAAAACTGTTTTTT.

The chain carries TRBV11-2 and TRBJ1-1, with 8 nucleotides matching TRBD1. CDR1 and CDR2 from the germline V gene are SGHAT and FQNNGV. This CDR3 is built from 14 residues. V lost 5 bases, J lost 4 bases, and 6 bases stayed unmatched. CDR3 region: CASSTRQGPTEAFF. In DNA, the CDR3 is TGTGCCAGCAGCACGAGACAGGGGCCCACTGAAGCTTTCTTT. Together with reference TRBV11-2 and TRBJ1-1, the CDR3 gives the full variable domain: EAGVAQSPRYKIIEKRQSVAFWCNPISGHATLYWYQQILGQGPKLLIQFQNNGVVDDSQLPKDRFSAERLKGVDSTLKIQPAKLEDSAVYLCASSTRQGPTEAFFGQGTRLTVV.

This clonotype was observed many times. The chain uses TRBV19 and TRBJ2-3; weak D call: TRBD2 (7 bases). In germline, CDR1 is LNHDA, CDR2 SQIVND (reference sequence). The CDR3 has 17 amino acids. V was trimmed by 3 bases and J by 2 bases, leaving 18 bases between them. CDR3 residues: CASSIDLGGGPTDTQYF. The DNA for the CDR3 is TGTGCCAGTAGTATCGACCTGGGCGGGGGCCCCACAGATACGCAGTATTTT.

This clonotype was counted at least ten times. A much larger clone is a single base away; this may be a read error. The chain links TRBV15 to TRBJ2-5, with 10 positions matching TRBD1. J was trimmed by 5 bases and V by 11 bases; bases with no gene match: 11. The CDR3 is 14 amino acids. Looked up from germline, CDR1 is LNHNV and CDR2 is YYDKDF (reference sequence). CDR3 bases: TGTGCCGCCCTCTCCGGGACAGGGGTGGAGACCCAGTACTTC. This codes for CAALSGTGVETQYF.

This clonotype was detected ten times or more. The chain recombines TRBV4-1 with TRBJ2-7; 10 bases are a match to TRBD1. V shed 6 bases and J 1 base; nucleotides not matched to a gene: 9. Germline V gene lookup returns CDR1 MGHRA and CDR2 YSYEKL. This CDR3 is 16 amino acids long. The CDR3 spells CASSRGTGQGSYEQYF. Here the CDR3 DNA reads TGCGCCAGCAGTAGGGGAACGGGACAGGGGTCCTACGAGCAGTACTTC.

V is TRBV29-1 and J is TRBJ1-2; D unclear. The ends were cut back, 2 bases at V and 2 bases at J, with 12 bases in the middle. Germline V gives CDR1 SQVTM, CDR2 ANQGSEA. This CDR3 is built from 14 residues. The CDR3 DNA is TGCAGCGTTGAACGAAAGGGAATCAACTATGGCTACACCTTC. Amino acid sequence: CSVERKGINYGYTF. The variable domain in full, completed from reference TRBV29-1 and TRBJ1-2, reads SAVISQKPSRDICQRGTSLTIQCQVDSQVTMMFWYRQQPGQSLTLIATANQGSEATYESGFVIDKFPISRPNLTFSTLTVSNMSPEDSSIYLCSVERKGINYGYTFGSGTRLTVV.

This clonotype was observed at least ten times. V and J are TRBV7-3 and TRBJ1-1; D is ambiguous. The CDR3 length is 12 residues. Germline assignment: CDR1 SGHTA and CDR2 FQGTGA. The germline V and J ends were trimmed by 4 bases and 4 bases, with 7 bases remaining between them. CDR3 nucleotide sequence: TGTGCCAGCAGCTCCCCGAGCACTGAAGCTTTCTTT. Encoded protein: CASSSPSTEAFF. Based on the CDR3 plus reference TRBV7-3 and TRBJ1-1, the full variable domain is GAGVSQTPSNKVTEKGKYVELRCDPISGHTALYWYRQSLGQGPEFLIYFQGTGAADDSGLPNDRFFAVRPEGSVSTLKIQRTERGDSAVYLCASSSPSTEAFFGQGTRLTVV.

This clonotype was detected only a few times. A read error may be the cause here, since a much bigger clone is one base away. The chain is built from TRBV20-1 and TRBJ2-7; 7 bases agree with TRBD1. Trimming at V came to 4 bases and at J to 4 bases, leaving 4 bases not matched to a gene. Germline loops: CDR1 DFQATT, CDR2 SNEGSKA (reference sequence). This CDR3 has 12 amino acids. The CDR3 DNA follows: TGCAGTGCTACCGCACAGGGGTACGAGCAGTACTTC. This encodes CSATAQGYEQYF.

In regard to this clonotype: This could be a read error, since a much larger clone is one nucleotide away. The chain recombines TRBV14 with TRBJ2-1; either TRBD1 or TRBD2 may supply D (5 bases each). Germline lookup yields CDR1 SGHDN and CDR2 FVKESK. The CDR3 totals 15 residues. CDR3 bases: TGTGCCAGCAGCCAAGACTGGGGGTCCTACAATGGGCAGTTCTTC. Protein product: CASSQDWGSYNGQFF.

This clonotype was counted many times. This chain links TRBV7-7 with TRBJ2-1; TRBD1 or TRBD2 may be the D gene (7 bases each). CDR1 is SSHAT, CDR2 FNYEAQ, per germline (reference sequence). Trimming left V 5 bases short and J 3 bases short, with 14 bases between. There are 15 residues in the CDR3. The CDR3 loop reads CASSPGGGSYNEQFF. CDR3 DNA: TGTGCCAGCAGCCCAGGGGGGGGCAGCTACAATGAGCAGTTCTTC. The full variable domain, rest sourced from reference TRBV7-7 and TRBJ2-1, is GAGVSQSPRYKVTKRGQDVTLRCDPISSHATLYWYQQALGQGPEFLTYFNYEAQPDKSGLPSDRFSAERPEGSISTLTIQRTEQRDSAMYRCASSPGGGSYNEQFFGPGTRLTVL.

This clonotype was picked up many times. The J gene is TRBJ2-1, the V gene TRBV14; D could derive from TRBD1 or TRBD2 (7 bases each). Germline V gene lookup returns CDR1 SGHDN and CDR2 FVKESK. This CDR3 is 16 amino acids long. Trimming took 4 bases from V and 0 from J, leaving 13 bases between them. The CDR3 nucleotides are TGTGCCAGCAGCCTGGAGCGGGACAGCTCCTACAATGAGCAGTTCTTC. Translation gives CASSLERDSSYNEQFF.